Presented here are 22 T cell receptor beta chains from one specimen sequenced in a study of T cell responses to AZD1222 COVID-19 vaccine. Clones were sequenced by immunoSEQ multiplex PCR, and TCRdb holds only the in-frame ones, with some missing. The table shows 40,000 to 60,000 clones, with over 85% occurring only once. Material: peripheral blood, obtained 28 days after the second AZD1222 dose. These receptors were obtained from an adult who received the AZD1222 COVID-19 vaccine.

This clone was observed a handful of times. J is TRBJ1-2 and V is TRBV19, with 9 positions matching TRBD1. The germline CDR1 and CDR2 sequences are LNHDA and SQIVND (reference sequence). CDR3 size: 13 residues. J gave up 1 base and V 9 bases, and 3 bases lay outside the gene matches. For the CDR3, the DNA is TGTGCCAGCCGGGACAGGGTTAACTATGGCTACACCTTC. The encoded protein is CASRDRVNYGYTF.

The chain is built from TRBV5-1 and TRBJ2-1; D is possibly TRBD1 (6 bases). Germline-derived CDR1 and CDR2 are SGHRS and YFSETQ. This CDR3 has 15 amino acids. With 4 bases removed from V and 9 bases from J, the gap between germline ends came to 20 bases. The CDR3: CASSIQGNSFGEQFF. CDR3 in DNA: TGCGCCAGCAGCATACAGGGCAATAGCTTTGGTGAGCAGTTCTTC. The variable domain in full, completed from reference TRBV5-1 and TRBJ2-1, reads KAGVTQTPRYLIKTRGQQVTLSCSPISGHRSVSWYQQTPGQGLQFLFEYFSETQRNKGNFPGRFSGRQFSNSRSEMNVSTLELGDSALYLCASSIQGNSFGEQFFGPGTRLTVL.

The chain joins TRBV3-1 (or the pseudogene TRBV3-2) to TRBJ1-2; the D gene is possibly TRBD1 (5 bases). The CDR3 has 13 residues. Germline CDR1 LGHDT, CDR2 YNNKEL (reference sequence). The germline V and J ends were trimmed by 1 base and 3 bases, with 6 bases remaining between them. CDR3: CASSQARDYGYTF. CDR3 in DNA: TGTGCCAGCAGCCAAGCCAGGGACTATGGCTACACCTTC.

The rearrangement joins TRBV5-1 to TRBJ2-7, with TRBD2 identical over 8 bases. The CDR3 contains 15 residues. After removal of 4 bases from V and 5 bases from J, the junction contained 11 bases not matched to a gene. Germline CDR1 is SGHRS and CDR2 is YFSETQ. CDR3 coding DNA: TGCGCCAGCAGCCCGACCGTGAGTAGCGGGAACGAGCAGTACTTC. As protein: CASSPTVSSGNEQYF.

The chain links TRBV2 to TRBJ2-1; D perhaps matches TRBD1 (6 bases). The CDR3 covers 12 residues. Trimming removed 6 bases from V and 10 bases from J, with 13 bases in between. The germline gives CDR1 SNHLY, CDR2 FYNNEI. The CDR3 loop is CASSLQGGEQFF. CDR3 in DNA: TGTGCCAGCAGCCTACAGGGTGGGGAGCAGTTCTTC.

The chain carries TRBV11-3 and TRBJ1-3; unclear D gene. V was pared by 5 bases and J by 6 bases, with 8 bases between. CDR1 is SGHNT, CDR2 YENEEA, per germline. The CDR3 contains 12 residues. The CDR3 nucleotides read TGTGCCAGCAGCCCAACGGAAAACACCATATATTTT. This sequence encodes CASSPTENTIYF.

V and J are TRBV5-6 and TRBJ1-2; D is possibly TRBD1 (5 bases). The CDR3 contains 12 residues. Trimming cost V 7 bases and J 2 bases, with 9 bases left between them. Germline-derived CDR1 and CDR2 are SGHDT and YYEEEE. The CDR3 region is CASGRANYGYTF. The CDR3, as DNA: TGTGCCAGCGGCAGGGCGAACTATGGCTACACCTTC.

The sample holds a few counts of this clone. The chain couples TRBV28 to TRBJ1-2; weak D call: TRBD1 (5 bases). Per germline, CDR1 MDHEN and CDR2 SYDVKM. CDR3 length: 17 amino acids. V lost 2 bases to trimming and J lost 1 base, with 17 bases between them. CDR3 loop: CASSLPPGLIFNYGYTF. For the CDR3, the DNA is TGTGCCAGCAGTTTACCACCGGGACTTATATTTAACTATGGCTACACCTTC.

V and J are TRBV7-2 and TRBJ1-1; a weak D match, TRBD1 (5 bases). The CDR3 is 15 amino acids. The germline V gene has CDR1 SGHTA and CDR2 FQGNSA. Trimming shortened V by 5 bases and J by 1 base, and 14 bases separated the two germline ends. The CDR3 sequence is CASSRYPTANTEAFF. The CDR3 DNA reads TGTGCCAGCAGCCGCTACCCGACAGCGAACACTGAAGCTTTCTTT.

CDR3 bases: TGTGCCAGCAGCGCATCTTACTATGGCTACACCTTC. Its translation is CASSASYYGYTF. The chain recombines TRBV7-9 with TRBJ1-2; D call uncertain. The length of the CDR3 is 12 residues. Germline CDR1 and CDR2: SEHNR and FQNEAQ (reference sequence). V lost 5 bases to trimming and J lost 3 bases, with 7 bases between them. The full variable domain, completed using reference TRBV7-9 and TRBJ1-2, is DTGVSQNPRHKITKRGQNVTFRCDPISEHNRLYWYRQTLGQGPEFLTYFQNEAQLEKSRLLSDRFSAERPKGSFSTLEIQRTEQGDSAMYLCASSASYYGYTFGSGTRLTVV.

The rearrangement joins TRBV10-3 to TRBJ1-6; D gene ambiguous. Between the trimmed V and J ends, which lost 1 base and 6 bases, there was a span of 10 bases. The CDR3 contains 15 residues. Looked up from germline, CDR1 is ENHRY and CDR2 is SYGVKD. The CDR3 DNA sequence: TGTGCCATCAGTGAGTACGGGAACCTTAATTCACCCCTCCACTTT. Its translation: CAISEYGNLNSPLHF.

The CDR3 here is CASRATGFGELFF. The DNA of the CDR3 is TGTGCCAGCAGAGCAACAGGGTTCGGGGAGCTGTTTTTT. This chain uses TRBV6-5 with TRBJ2-2, with D perhaps matching TRBD1 (6 bases). The CDR3 spans 13 residues. Germline values: CDR1 MNHEY, CDR2 SVGAGI. With 6 bases removed from V and 7 bases from J, the gap between germline ends came to 12 bases.

This clone has just a few counts. The chain uses TRBV6-2 or TRBV6-3 and TRBJ2-7, with D perhaps TRBD1 (5 bases). CDR1 is MNHEY, CDR2 SVGEGT, per germline. The V end was cut by 0 bases, the J end by 0 bases, with 9 bases between. The CDR3 runs 15 residues. The CDR3 sequence: CASSYSPDSSYEQYF. In nucleotides, the CDR3 is TGTGCCAGCAGTTACTCACCCGACAGCTCCTACGAGCAGTACTTC.

The rearrangement joins TRBV11-3 to TRBJ1-1, with D maybe TRBD1 (5 bases). The CDR3 has 17 residues. Germline lookup yields CDR1 SGHNT and CDR2 YENEEA. Deletions cut 4 bases from V and 3 bases from J, with 21 bases between. The CDR3 nucleotides are TGTGCCAGCAGCTCGAAATTAGACAGAGGATTAGACACTGAAGCTTTCTTT. It translates to CASSSKLDRGLDTEAFF.

This sequence joins TRBV19 and TRBJ1-5, with TRBD1 matching 9 bases. V lost 4 bases, J lost 2 bases, and 9 bases stayed unmatched. The CDR3 consists of 17 residues. Per the germline V gene, CDR1 is LNHDA and CDR2 is SQIVND (reference sequence). The CDR3 region has the DNA TGTGCCAGTAGTACGGACAGGGGTGAGGTAGGCAATCAGCCCCAGCATTTT. Amino acids: CASSTDRGEVGNQPQHF.

The chain joins TRBV6-6 to TRBJ2-2; unclear D gene. Germline CDR1 MNHNY, CDR2 SVGAGI (reference sequence). Between the trimmed V and J ends, which lost 0 bases and 1 base, there was a span of 6 bases. This CDR3 contains 15 residues. The CDR3 loop reads CASSYSALNTGELFF. The CDR3 DNA follows: TGTGCCAGCAGTTACTCGGCTCTGAACACCGGGGAGCTGTTTTTT.

The chain recombines TRBV30 with TRBJ1-2, with TRBD1 as a possible D gene (6 bases). Looked up from germline, CDR1 is GTSNPN and CDR2 is SVGIG (reference sequence). This CDR3 has 16 residues. Trimming removed 0 bases from V and 8 bases from J, with 22 bases in between. The CDR3 nucleotides are TGTGCCTGGAGTGTACGCAGGGGCCTGTGGGGGGGCGGCTACACCTTC. Its protein product is CAWSVRRGLWGGGYTF. The full variable domain, rest sourced from reference TRBV30 and TRBJ1-2, is SQTIHQWPATLVQPVGSPLSLECTVEGTSNPNLYWYRQAAGRGLQLLFYSVGIGQISSEVPQNLSASRPQDRQFILSSKKLLLSDSGFYLCAWSVRRGLWGGGYTFGSGTRLTVV.

This clone occurred once. The chain links TRBV28 to TRBJ1-5; possibly TRBD1 for D (5 bases). Germline CDR1 and CDR2: MDHEN and SYDVKM. V lost 6 bases and J lost 2, with 8 bases in between. The CDR3 sequence is 13 residues long. The CDR3 region has the DNA TGTGCCAGCAGGACAGTAGGCAATCAGCCCCAGCATTTT. Translated, it gives CASRTVGNQPQHF.

The V call is TRBV19, the J call TRBJ2-7, with 9 bases that match TRBD1. CDR3 length: 14 amino acids. Looked up from germline, CDR1 is LNHDA and CDR2 is SQIVND (reference sequence). Trimming took 5 bases from V and 5 from J; bases not matched to a gene: 7. This CDR3 is CASSFSGTGNEQYF. CDR3 in DNA: TGTGCCAGTAGTTTCTCCGGGACAGGGAACGAGCAGTACTTC.

The chain employs TRBV6-4 and TRBJ2-7; D gene ambiguous. The germline V and J ends were trimmed by 8 bases and 2 bases, with 7 bases remaining between them. The CDR3 is 11 residues long. Germline-derived CDR1 and CDR2 are MRHNA and SNTAGT. CDR3 residues: CASSHPYEQYF. The CDR3 coding sequence is TGTGCCAGCTCCCACCCCTACGAGCAGTACTTC.

CDR3 bases: TGTGCCAGTAGACCGCTCGACAGGGAGAACACTGAAGCTTTCTTT. It translates to CASRPLDRENTEAFF. The rearrangement uses TRBV19 and TRBJ1-1; TRBD1 agrees at 7 bases. The CDR3 is 15 residues long. Germline lookup yields CDR1 LNHDA and CDR2 SQIVND (reference sequence). V gave up 6 bases and J gave up 1 base; unmatched junction bases: 8.

The chain employs TRBV5-8 and TRBJ1-1; D remains unclear. The germline V and J ends were trimmed by 3 bases and 1 base, with 10 bases remaining between them. Germline V gives CDR1 SGHTS, CDR2 YDEGEE. This CDR3 has 14 amino acids. CDR3 DNA sequence: TGTGCCAGCAGCTACCGGACCGAGAACACTGAAGCTTTCTTT. Translated, it gives CASSYRTENTEAFF.